This T cell receptor beta chain originates from a study of T cell repertoires in cytomegalovirus infection. Study at large: Public TCR beta signatures indicated both CMV infection and matching HLA type.

The CDR3 is 12 residues long. V dropped 3 bases and J dropped 5; count of bases not matched to a gene: 1. Germline V gives CDR1 LNHDA, CDR2 SQIVND (reference sequence). TCRdb recomputed calls from the reads with MiXCR, one row per CDR3 protein. The sample holds under 800,000 distinct CDR3 sequences, approximately 24% seen once. Sequenced input: CD8+ T cells from PBMCs. This chain connects TRBV19 to TRBJ2-7, with 7 bases fitting TRBD1. The clonotype originates from a human donor in good health (CMV status not recorded). Some clones in this sample may be carry-over from other donors' samples. CDR3 in amino acids: CASSIRGNEQYF. The CDR3 nucleotides read TGTGCCAGTAGTATCAGGGGGAACGAGCAGTACTTC.